Below, 32 T cell receptor beta chains from the same sample are listed, as sequenced in a study of blood T cell repertoires in COVID-19. Clones were read by immunoSEQ multiplex PCR, and TCRdb kept only the in-frame ones, dropping some. The table has 200,000 to 250,000 clones, about 86% seen once. The sequenced sample was peripheral blood. The receptors were gathered from a woman aged 50 to 60 with COVID-19, enrolled during active disease.

The rearrangement uses TRBV28 and TRBJ1-6, with 10 nucleotides matching TRBD1. CDR3 size: 16 residues. In germline, CDR1 is MDHEN, CDR2 SYDVKM. V trimming: 3 bases; J trimming: 7 bases; junction bases outside the gene matches: 6. Here the CDR3 reads CASSLATGQGNSPLHF. CDR3 nucleotide sequence: TGTGCCAGCAGTTTGGCAACGGGACAGGGGAATTCACCCCTCCACTTT.

The V call is TRBV3-1 (or the pseudogene TRBV3-2), the J call TRBJ1-2; D not resolved. V was cut by 2 bases and J by 7 bases, with 8 bases left in between. The germline V gene has CDR1 LGHDT and CDR2 YNNKEL (reference sequence). The CDR3 is 12 residues long. For the CDR3, the DNA is TGTGCCAGCAGCCAAACTCTTTCTGGCTACACCTTC. Its translation: CASSQTLSGYTF.

The V call is TRBV24-1, the J call TRBJ1-1, with D possibly TRBD1 on 5 matching bases. The V gene's germline CDR1 is KGHDR and CDR2 SFDVKD. CDR3 length equals 15 residues. V lost 3 bases, J lost 2 bases, and 12 bases lay in between. The CDR3 is CATSDRQGGNTEAFF. The CDR3 nucleotides read TGTGCCACCAGTGATCGCCAGGGAGGTAACACTGAAGCTTTCTTT.

The chain recombines TRBV11-2 with TRBJ2-4; possible D gene TRBD1, 6 bases. The CDR3 spans 17 residues. The germline CDR1 and CDR2 sequences are SGHAT and FQNNGV. V lost 4 bases and J 6 bases, leaving 22 bases between the germline ends. The CDR3 bases are TGTGCCAGCAGCTATCCTTCAGGGGCATCAACCGGAAACATTCAGTACTTC. Translated: CASSYPSGASTGNIQYF. Complete variable domain (other parts from reference TRBV11-2 and TRBJ2-4): EAGVAQSPRYKIIEKRQSVAFWCNPISGHATLYWYQQILGQGPKLLIQFQNNGVVDDSQLPKDRFSAERLKGVDSTLKIQPAKLEDSAVYLCASSYPSGASTGNIQYFGAGTRLSVL.

The chain is built from TRBV7-6 and TRBJ2-5, with 9 bases that match TRBD2. With 2 bases clipped from V and 5 bases from J, the junction kept 12 bases outside the gene matches. The CDR3 is 17 amino acids. CDR1 SGHVS and CDR2 FNYEAQ come from the germline V gene. The CDR3: CASSLSGGGGAAETQYF. Here the CDR3 DNA reads TGTGCCAGCAGCTTAAGTGGGGGCGGGGGGGCCGCTGAGACCCAGTACTTC. The entire variable domain, with the rest obtained from reference TRBV7-6 and TRBJ2-5, is as follows: GAGVSQSPRYKVTKRGQDVALRCDPISGHVSLYWYRQALGQGPEFLTYFNYEAQQDKSGLPNDRFSAERPEGSISTLTIQRTEQRDSAMYRCASSLSGGGGAAETQYFGPGTRLLVL.

The chain combines TRBV15 with TRBJ1-4, with TRBD1 identical over 12 bases. Germline CDR1 and CDR2: LNHNV and YYDKDF (reference sequence). The CDR3 has 14 amino acids. With V trimmed by 5 bases and J by 8 bases, 3 bases remained unmatched. DNA of the CDR3: TGTGCCACCAGCTACGGGACAGGGGGCGAAAAACTGTTTTTT. Translating it yields CATSYGTGGEKLFF.

The CDR3 DNA is TGTGCCAGCAGCTTACCCGGGACTAGCGGGGTTCGCGGCACCGGGGAGCTGTTTTTT. It specifies CASSLPGTSGVRGTGELFF. The chain links TRBV5-4 to TRBJ2-2, with 13 bases that match TRBD2. This CDR3 region has 19 residues. From germline, CDR1 is SGHNT and CDR2 YYREEE (reference sequence). The junction had 11 bases not matched to a gene; V was cut back by 2 bases and J by 4 bases.

The rearrangement joins TRBV12-5 to TRBJ1-6; unclear D gene. The CDR3 runs 18 residues. V dropped 0 bases and J dropped 1 base, with 13 bases sitting between them. Looked up from germline, CDR1 is LGHNT and CDR2 is FRNRAP. CDR3 residues: CASGLVHGLVSYNSPLHF. CDR3 DNA sequence: TGTGCTAGTGGTTTGGTACATGGGCTTGTGTCCTATAATTCACCCCTCCACTTT.

This chain connects TRBV19 to TRBJ2-6, with 10 bases lining up with TRBD1. This CDR3 is 17 amino acids long. Germline values: CDR1 LNHDA, CDR2 SQIVND (reference sequence). Unmatched junction bases numbered 6, after V lost 6 bases and J lost 1 base. The CDR3 protein is CASRTGGRHSGANVLTF. Here the CDR3 DNA reads TGTGCCAGTAGGACAGGGGGCCGCCATTCTGGGGCCAACGTCCTGACTTTC. The full variable domain, in which reference TRBV19 and TRBJ2-6 provide the parts outside the CDR3, is DGGITQSPKYLFRKEGQNVTLSCEQNLNHDAMYWYRQDPGQGLRLIYYSQIVNDFQKGDIAEGYSVSREKKESFPLTVTSAQKNPTAFYLCASRTGGRHSGANVLTFGAGSRLTVL.

This clone occurred once. The chain carries TRBV10-2 and TRBJ2-1; TRBD1 is a possible D gene (7 bases). The CDR3 totals 14 residues. The germline V gene has CDR1 WSHSY and CDR2 SAAADI. Trimming removed 10 bases at V and 8 bases at J, with 21 bases between. The DNA of the CDR3 is TGCGCCATCAGGGGGACTCTCCCCCCCCATGAGCAGTTCTTC. Protein sequence: CAIRGTLPPHEQFF.

The chain combines TRBV27 with TRBJ1-5, with D unclear. CDR3 length: 13 residues. Trimming took off 5 bases at V and 2 bases at J, with 7 bases between the two ends. Germline values: CDR1 MNHEY, CDR2 SMNVEV (reference sequence). CDR3 region: CASSPSRNQPQHF. DNA for the CDR3: TGTGCCAGCAGTCCCTCCCGCAATCAGCCCCAGCATTTT.

The gene calls are TRBV15 and TRBJ2-1; tentative D call: TRBD1 (5 bases). CDR1 LNHNV and CDR2 YYDKDF come from the germline V gene (reference sequence). Trimming removed 3 bases at V and 2 bases at J, with 5 bases between. The CDR3 consists of 13 residues. The chain's CDR3 is CATSRDTYNEQFF. The CDR3 nucleotides read TGTGCCACCAGCAGGGACACCTACAATGAGCAGTTCTTC.

The chain uses TRBV19 and TRBJ1-5, with D perhaps TRBD1 (5 bases). Trimming left V 5 bases short and J 5 bases short, with 13 bases between. The CDR3 sequence is 14 residues long. The germline V gene has CDR1 LNHDA and CDR2 SQIVND (reference sequence). In DNA form, the CDR3 reads TGTGCCAGTAGTTGGGTTGGAGGGGATCAGCCCCAGCATTTT. This translates into CASSWVGGDQPQHF.

This chain joins TRBV18 and TRBJ1-4, with a weak D call TRBD1 (5 bases). Trimming cost V 1 base and J 5 bases, with 11 bases left between them. This CDR3 is 15 amino acids long. Germline V lookup: CDR1 KGHSH, CDR2 LQKENI. The CDR3 loop reads CASSPRQNSNEKLFF. In nucleotides, the CDR3 is TGTGCCAGCTCACCACGACAGAATTCAAATGAAAAACTGTTTTTT.

The chain is built from TRBV30 and TRBJ2-5; D gene unclear. Germline V CDR1 and CDR2: GTSNPN, SVGIG (reference sequence). This CDR3 has 11 residues. The V end lost 0 bases, the J end lost 4 bases, and 3 bases lay between the germline ends. CDR3 sequence reads: CAWSVLETQYF. The CDR3 DNA is TGTGCCTGGAGTGTACTAGAGACCCAGTACTTC.

This chain links TRBV11-2 with TRBJ1-6, with unresolved D. CDR3 size: 18 residues. V was pared by 2 bases and J by 7 bases, with 21 bases between. Germline V lookup: CDR1 SGHAT, CDR2 FQNNGV. The CDR3 loop reads CASSLTPDVSGFNSPLHF. CDR3 in DNA: TGTGCCAGCAGCTTAACCCCTGACGTATCGGGATTCAATTCACCCCTCCACTTT.

This clone occurred once. The rearrangement uses TRBV3-1 (or the pseudogene TRBV3-2) and TRBJ2-5; possibly TRBD2 for D (7 bases). This CDR3 has 15 residues. Germline CDR1 is LGHDT and CDR2 is YNNKEL (reference sequence). The V end lost 1 base, the J end lost 5 bases, and 14 bases lay between the germline ends. The CDR3 DNA reads TGTGCCAGCAGCCAAGTTGCGGGGGCTGGGGAGACCCAGTACTTC. Its translation: CASSQVAGAGETQYF.

The chain recombines TRBV11-2 with TRBJ2-1; tentatively, D is TRBD1 (6 bases). V shed 3 bases and J shed 6 bases, with 15 bases lying between them. The CDR3 loop spans 15 amino acids. Germline V gene sequence: CDR1 SGHAT, CDR2 FQNNGV. The CDR3 loop is CASSLNRDNRNEQFF. The CDR3 nucleotides read TGTGCCAGCAGCTTGAACCGGGACAACCGCAATGAGCAGTTCTTC. The full variable domain, completed using reference TRBV11-2 and TRBJ2-1, is EAGVAQSPRYKIIEKRQSVAFWCNPISGHATLYWYQQILGQGPKLLIQFQNNGVVDDSQLPKDRFSAERLKGVDSTLKIQPAKLEDSAVYLCASSLNRDNRNEQFFGPGTRLTVL.

The chain joins TRBV12-3 or TRBV12-4 to TRBJ1-5, with D hard to call. The length of the CDR3 is 12 residues. Trimming shortened V by 3 bases and J by 7 bases, and 7 bases separated the two germline ends. This CDR3 reads CASSFGEQPQHF. CDR3 sequence (DNA): TGTGCCAGCAGTTTCGGGGAACAGCCCCAGCATTTT.

The chain carries TRBV27 and TRBJ2-7, with unresolved D. This CDR3 region has 14 residues. Trimming removed 2 bases at V and 3 bases at J, with 11 bases between. Germline values: CDR1 MNHEY, CDR2 SMNVEV (reference sequence). The DNA for the CDR3 is TGTGCCAGCAGTTTAAGAGGTACGATCTACGAGCAGTACTTC. Its translation: CASSLRGTIYEQYF.

This clone was counted only a few times. This chain uses TRBV19 with TRBJ1-1; D not resolved. CDR1 and CDR2 from the germline V gene are LNHDA and SQIVND (reference sequence). CDR3 length: 15 amino acids. V shed 0 bases and J shed 1 base, with 9 bases lying between them. CDR3 nucleotides: TGTGCCAGTAGTATAGACCCTCGGGAGAACACTGAAGCTTTCTTT. Protein: CASSIDPRENTEAFF.

V and J are TRBV6-4 and TRBJ2-3; D is undetermined. In germline, CDR1 is MRHNA, CDR2 SNTAGT. This CDR3 spans 15 amino acids. With 0 bases removed from V and 1 base from J, the gap between germline ends came to 8 bases. In nucleotides, the CDR3 is TGTGCCAGCAGTGACTCCCCCCGGGGCACAGATACGCAGTATTTT. It is translated as CASSDSPRGTDTQYF.

The V call is TRBV2, the J call TRBJ2-3, with TRBD2 matching over 11 bases. Germline V gene lookup returns CDR1 SNHLY and CDR2 FYNNEI. The CDR3 length is 16 residues. Trimming took 6 bases from V and 1 from J; bases not matched to a gene: 6. The CDR3 region has the DNA TGTGCCAGCAGCCCCTATAGCGGGGGGGGCACAGATACGCAGTATTTT. Translation: CASSPYSGGGTDTQYF. Full variable domain (rest looked up from reference TRBV2 and TRBJ2-3): EPEVTQTPSHQVTQMGQEVILRCVPISNHLYFYWYRQILGQKVEFLVSFYNNEISEKSEIFDDQFSVERPDGSNFTLKIRSTKLEDSAMYFCASSPYSGGGTDTQYFGPGTRLTVL.

The V and J genes are TRBV28 and TRBJ1-2; D call uncertain. Trimming left V 7 bases short and J 4 bases short, with 13 bases between. The CDR3 extends over 13 amino acids. The germline V gene has CDR1 MDHEN and CDR2 SYDVKM. CDR3 nucleotide sequence: TGTGCCAGCACCTCGACTTTCCTCTATGGCTACACCTTC. Amino acid sequence: CASTSTFLYGYTF.

This clone has more than one count but fewer than ten. This chain links TRBV2 with TRBJ1-2; D is unresolved. The ends were cut back, 5 bases at V and 4 bases at J, with 8 bases in the middle. This CDR3 is 12 amino acids long. The germline V gene has CDR1 SNHLY and CDR2 FYNNEI. The CDR3 region has the DNA TGTGCCAGCAGTTTGGCAGTCTATGGCTACACCTTC. Encoded protein: CASSLAVYGYTF.

Concerning this clone: The same CDR3 can be traced to other DNA sequences in this sample. V is TRBV6-5 and J is TRBJ2-2, with 8 positions matching TRBD2. The germline V gene encodes CDR1 MNHEY and CDR2 SVGAGI. J gave up 5 bases and V 0 bases, and 5 bases lay outside the gene matches. This CDR3 comprises 16 residues. The CDR3 loop reads CASSYSAGGYTGELFF. DNA for the CDR3: TGTGCCAGCAGTTACTCCGCGGGGGGTTATACCGGGGAGCTGTTTTTT.

The chain uses TRBV9 and TRBJ1-2, with D perhaps TRBD1 (5 bases). Trimming left V 0 bases short and J 6 bases short, with 12 bases between. Germline loops: CDR1 SGDLS, CDR2 YYNGEE. The length of the CDR3 is 14 residues. CDR3 protein: CASSVGDSSDGYTF. The CDR3 nucleotides read TGTGCCAGCAGCGTAGGAGACAGCTCGGATGGCTACACCTTC.

V and J are TRBV2 and TRBJ1-5; D gene ambiguous. The CDR3 is made up of 14 amino acids. The V gene's germline CDR1 is SNHLY and CDR2 FYNNEI. Trimming stripped 7 bases from V and 3 bases from J, with 13 bases between. The CDR3 nucleotides are TGTGCCAGCATGGGCAGGATCCCCAATCAGCCCCAGCATTTT. This codes for CASMGRIPNQPQHF. Variable domain in full (rest from reference TRBV2 and TRBJ1-5): EPEVTQTPSHQVTQMGQEVILRCVPISNHLYFYWYRQILGQKVEFLVSFYNNEISEKSEIFDDQFSVERPDGSNFTLKIRSTKLEDSAMYFCASMGRIPNQPQHFGDGTRLSIL.

In DNA, the CDR3 is TGTGCCACCAGCAGGGACAGGGAGTGGGGAAACACCATATATTTT. It codes for CATSRDREWGNTIYF. This chain links TRBV15 with TRBJ1-3; 8 bases align to TRBD1. The CDR3 runs 15 residues. With 3 bases clipped from V and 4 bases from J, the junction kept 5 bases outside the gene matches. CDR1 is LNHNV and CDR2 is YYDKDF in the germline V gene (reference sequence).

The V gene is TRBV27, the J gene TRBJ1-4; TRBD1 might be the D (5 bases). The germline V gene encodes CDR1 MNHEY and CDR2 SMNVEV (reference sequence). This CDR3 comprises 13 residues. V lost 4 bases and J 7 bases, leaving 10 bases between the germline ends. DNA for the CDR3: TGTGCCAGCAGTTCGGGGGGGGTTGAAAAACTGTTTTTT. This codes for CASSSGGVEKLFF.

The chain is built from TRBV2 and TRBJ2-3; D is unresolved. Per germline, CDR1 SNHLY and CDR2 FYNNEI. The CDR3 has 17 amino acids. Trimming removed 0 bases from V and 0 bases from J, with 13 bases in between. DNA for the CDR3: TGTGCCAGCAGTGAAGCTTGGCAGGTGATTAGCACAGATACGCAGTATTTT. Encoded protein: CASSEAWQVISTDTQYF.

CDR3 sequence reads: CASSLEDTYSNQPQHF. The CDR3 nucleotides read TGTGCCAGCAGCTTGGAAGATACTTATAGCAATCAGCCCCAGCATTTT. The chain is built from TRBV5-8 and TRBJ1-5, with D hard to call. Trimming left V 0 bases short and J 0 bases short, with 10 bases between. Germline V lookup: CDR1 SGHTS, CDR2 YDEGEE. CDR3 size: 16 residues.